A single sample gave rise to the 2 T cell receptor beta chains below, sequenced in a study of cytomegalovirus exposure and HLA in healthy donors. Produced via immunoSEQ multiplex PCR; TCRdb's table is partial and in-frame only. This sample yields hundreds of thousands of clones, of which around nine tenths are seen a single time; approximately 2% belongs to the top ten. What was sequenced was PBMCs. These receptor sequences come from a young woman in good health and CMV-seropositive.

The DNA for the CDR3 is TGTGCCAGCAGTTTATCGATCAGCAATGAGCAGTTCTTC. Its translation: CASSLSISNEQFF. The chain joins TRBV27 to TRBJ2-1, with unresolved D. Trimming took off 0 bases at V and 6 bases at J, with 6 bases between the two ends. In germline, CDR1 is MNHEY, CDR2 SMNVEV (reference sequence). The CDR3 covers 13 residues.

The chain joins TRBV5-1 to TRBJ1-2, with 8 bases lining up with TRBD1. The CDR3 is 13 residues long. Losses at the gene ends were 3 bases for V and 8 bases for J; bases not matched to a gene: 6. In germline, CDR1 is SGHRS, CDR2 YFSETQ. The CDR3 spells CASSYGQGRGYTF. The CDR3, as DNA: TGCGCCAGCAGCTACGGACAGGGTAGGGGCTACACCTTC.